Each of the 30 T cell receptor beta chains below was sequenced from the same sample in a study of shared clonotypes between healthy human individuals. Clones were sequenced by immunoSEQ multiplex PCR, and TCRdb holds only the in-frame ones, with some missing. Counted here are about 2.4 million clones, 80% to 95% occurring once; the ten biggest clones make up about 0.38%. The source material was naive CD4+ T cells from PBMCs. Indicated subset: CD45RA+ positively selected. These receptors all stem from a man younger than 30 in good health. Some clones in this sample may be carry-over from other donors' samples.

This clone showed up just once. The V and J genes are TRBV29-1 and TRBJ1-5, with 7 bases identical to TRBD1. The CDR3 covers 14 residues. Germline V gives CDR1 SQVTM, CDR2 ANQGSEA. Trimming cost V 0 bases and J 6 bases; bases outside gene matches: 5. CDR3 in DNA: TGCAGCGTTGAAGAGGCAGGGGGAGGTCAGCCCCAGCATTTT. Translated, it gives CSVEEAGGGQPQHF.

The chain is built from TRBV30 and TRBJ1-5, with D uncertain. The ends were cut back, 2 bases at V and 1 base at J, with 15 bases in the middle. The CDR3 has 16 amino acids. CDR1 GTSNPN and CDR2 SVGIG come from the germline V gene (reference sequence). This CDR3 reads CAWSPRSPTSNQPQHF. The CDR3 DNA sequence: TGTGCCTGGAGTCCCAGGAGTCCCACGAGCAATCAGCCCCAGCATTTT.

This chain uses TRBV7-2 with TRBJ1-1; TRBD1 agrees at 7 bases. The ends lost 5 bases at V and 3 bases at J; junction bases unmatched: 6. Germline V lookup: CDR1 SGHTA, CDR2 FQGNSA. The CDR3 loop spans 14 amino acids. Here the CDR3 DNA reads TGTGCCAGCAGCCAAAGGACAGGTGACACTGAAGCTTTCTTT. Residues: CASSQRTGDTEAFF.

This chain uses TRBV5-1 with TRBJ2-7; no firm D call. This CDR3 comprises 15 residues. V lost 0 bases, J lost 3 bases, and 13 bases lay in between. In germline, CDR1 is SGHRS, CDR2 YFSETQ. The CDR3 bases are TGCGCCAGCAGCTTGGCCGGAATTACCGACTACGAGCAGTACTTC. Its protein product is CASSLAGITDYEQYF.

The rearrangement links TRBV19 to TRBJ1-5; possibly TRBD1 for D (6 bases). CDR3 length equals 18 residues. Trimming pared 4 bases from V and 1 base from J, leaving 20 bases between. Germline values: CDR1 LNHDA, CDR2 SQIVND (reference sequence). In DNA, the CDR3 is TGTGCCAGTAGTACCCCGACCTGGGGGGCGCGGAGCAATCAGCCCCAGCATTTT. Amino acid sequence: CASSTPTWGARSNQPQHF. Full variable domain (outside the CDR3, taken from reference TRBV19 and TRBJ1-5): DGGITQSPKYLFRKEGQNVTLSCEQNLNHDAMYWYRQDPGQGLRLIYYSQIVNDFQKGDIAEGYSVSREKKESFPLTVTSAQKNPTAFYLCASSTPTWGARSNQPQHFGDGTRLSIL.

V gene TRBV5-8 combines with J gene TRBJ2-3; 9 bases are a match to TRBD1. CDR1 is SGHTS and CDR2 is YDEGEE in the germline V gene. Trimming took 4 bases from V and 3 from J; bases not matched to a gene: 3. This CDR3 contains 14 residues. CDR3 sequence (DNA): TGTGCCAGCAGCAGGGACAGGGAGACAGATACGCAGTATTTT. It yields the protein CASSRDRETDTQYF.

V is TRBV5-1 and J is TRBJ2-3; D possibly corresponds to TRBD1 (5 bases). V lost 4 bases and J lost 3, with 12 bases in between. Germline V CDR1 and CDR2: SGHRS, YFSETQ. There are 14 residues in the CDR3. The CDR3 is CASSRGTSTDTQYF. The CDR3, as DNA: TGCGCCAGCAGCAGGGGCACCTCTACAGATACGCAGTATTTT.

This sequence joins TRBV5-1 and TRBJ2-5; perhaps TRBD2 as D (6 bases). This CDR3 is 15 amino acids long. V was shortened by 3 bases and J by 5 bases, with 17 bases between the two germline ends. In germline, CDR1 is SGHRS, CDR2 YFSETQ. CDR3 DNA sequence: TGCGCCAGCAGCTGGAGGACCTCTCTAGCGGAGACCCAGTACTTC. It specifies CASSWRTSLAETQYF.

This clone was seen only once. V and J are TRBV7-3 and TRBJ2-1; the D gene is possibly TRBD2 (5 bases). Germline CDR1 is SGHTA and CDR2 is FQGTGA. Trimming stripped 0 bases from V and 5 bases from J, with 14 bases between. CDR3 length equals 16 residues. The CDR3 region is CASSLTGEASHNEQFF. CDR3 DNA: TGTGCCAGCAGCTTAACGGGCGAGGCTAGCCACAATGAGCAGTTCTTC.

J is TRBJ2-1 and V is TRBV5-1; 13 bases fit TRBD2. The CDR3 totals 18 residues. Trimming removed 0 bases from V and 5 bases from J; junction bases left unmatched: 8. In germline, CDR1 is SGHRS, CDR2 YFSETQ. CDR3 region: CASSLGILAGGPHNEQFF. CDR3 DNA: TGCGCCAGCAGCTTGGGTATACTAGCGGGAGGGCCTCACAATGAGCAGTTCTTC. Using reference TRBV5-1 and TRBJ2-1 for the parts outside the CDR3, the full variable domain is KAGVTQTPRYLIKTRGQQVTLSCSPISGHRSVSWYQQTPGQGLQFLFEYFSETQRNKGNFPGRFSGRQFSNSRSEMNVSTLELGDSALYLCASSLGILAGGPHNEQFFGPGTRLTVL.

This clone appeared once. A read error is likely, as this CDR3 ends without the conserved phenylalanine or tryptophan. The genes are TRBV7-9 and TRBJ2-7; 10 bases fit TRBD1. CDR1 SEHNR and CDR2 FQNEAQ come from the germline V gene (reference sequence). V gave up 2 bases and J gave up 5 bases; unmatched junction bases: 3. The CDR3 is 14 amino acids. In DNA, the CDR3 is TGTGCCAGCAGCTTAAGGGACAGGGGACACGAGCAGTACTCC. Its protein product is CASSLRDRGHEQYS.

The J gene is TRBJ1-3, the V gene TRBV6-6; D ambiguous. The length of the CDR3 is 13 residues. The V gene's germline CDR1 is MNHNY and CDR2 SVGAGI (reference sequence). Between the trimmed V and J ends, which lost 2 bases and 9 bases, there was a span of 11 bases. In DNA form, the CDR3 reads TGTGCCAGCAGTTACAGTGAAGGAGGCACCATATATTTT. Translated: CASSYSEGGTIYF.

The genes are TRBV7-2 and TRBJ1-2; TRBD1 might be the D (5 bases). V was clipped by 2 bases and J by 4 bases, with 17 bases between them. CDR3 length equals 16 residues. Germline-derived CDR1 and CDR2 are SGHTA and FQGNSA. CDR3 DNA sequence: TGTGCCAGCAGCTTATCGGGCCAGGGCGTCGGCTATGGCTACACCTTC. This sequence encodes CASSLSGQGVGYGYTF. Variable domain in full (rest from reference TRBV7-2 and TRBJ1-2): GAGVSQSPSNKVTEKGKDVELRCDPISGHTALYWYRQSLGQGLEFLIYFQGNSAPDKSGLPSDRFSAERTGGSVSTLTIQRTQQEDSAVYLCASSLSGQGVGYGYTFGSGTRLTVV.

CDR3 loop: CATGGGRGHEKLFF. DNA for the CDR3: TGTGCCACCGGGGGTGGCCGGGGGCATGAAAAACTGTTTTTT. The J gene is TRBJ1-4, the V gene TRBV30, with D maybe TRBD1 (6 bases). CDR1 GTSNPN and CDR2 SVGIG come from the germline V gene (reference sequence). The CDR3 spans 14 residues. V shed 8 bases and J shed 6 bases, with 19 bases lying between them.

The chain has TRBV7-9 and TRBJ1-1; a weak D match, TRBD1 (5 bases). With 5 bases removed from V and 11 bases from J, the gap between germline ends came to 15 bases. Looked up from germline, CDR1 is SEHNR and CDR2 is FQNEAQ (reference sequence). This CDR3 comprises 12 residues. DNA of the CDR3: TGTGCCAGCAGCGTAGAAGTGGGGGGGGCTTTCTTT. It encodes CASSVEVGGAFF.

The chain uses TRBV4-3 and TRBJ2-1; no definite D call. Between the trimmed V and J ends, which lost 0 bases and 1 base, there was a span of 7 bases. Germline CDR1 is LGHNA and CDR2 is YSLEER. The CDR3 has 15 residues. Here the CDR3 reads CASSQDLVSYNEQFF. The CDR3 DNA is TGCGCCAGCAGCCAAGATTTAGTGTCCTACAATGAGCAGTTCTTC.

For this clone: The sample carries other DNA sequences with the same CDR3. The chain is built from TRBV11-3 and TRBJ2-1; D gene uncertain. Trimming stripped 4 bases from V and 2 bases from J, with 6 bases between. Germline loops: CDR1 SGHNT, CDR2 YENEEA. The CDR3 contains 13 residues. CDR3 protein: CASSSGPYNEQFF. In DNA form, the CDR3 reads TGTGCCAGCAGCTCCGGTCCCTACAATGAGCAGTTCTTC. The entire variable domain, with the rest obtained from reference TRBV11-3 and TRBJ2-1, is as follows: EAGVVQSPRYKIIEKKQPVAFWCNPISGHNTLYWYLQNLGQGPELLIRYENEEAVDDSQLPKDRFSAERLKGVDSTLKIQPAELGDSAVYLCASSSGPYNEQFFGPGTRLTVL.

Turning to this clone: Other DNA sequences from this sample encode an identical CDR3 as well. The V and J genes are TRBV5-1 and TRBJ1-1; no clear D gene. Germline loops: CDR1 SGHRS, CDR2 YFSETQ. This CDR3 comprises 13 residues. V lost 5 bases and J 1 base, leaving 9 bases between the germline ends. The CDR3: CASSSDANTEAFF. In DNA form, the CDR3 reads TGCGCCAGCAGTTCGGACGCGAACACTGAAGCTTTCTTT.

This sequence joins TRBV6-5 and TRBJ1-3; D is undetermined. V lost 6 bases, J lost 5 bases, and 8 bases lay in between. CDR1 MNHEY and CDR2 SVGAGI come from the germline V gene. This CDR3 comprises 12 residues. The DNA for the CDR3 is TGTGCCAGCAGCAGTGGTAGAAACACCATATATTTT. It codes for CASSSGRNTIYF.

The CDR3 spells CASSVGARGSNGYTF. The CDR3, as DNA: TGTGCCAGCAGCGTAGGGGCTCGGGGCTCGAATGGCTACACCTTC. J is TRBJ1-2 and V is TRBV9, with a weak D call TRBD1 (5 bases). Trimming took off 0 bases at V and 6 bases at J, with 15 bases between the two ends. The CDR3 contains 15 residues. In germline, CDR1 is SGDLS, CDR2 YYNGEE.

This clone was counted once. The chain uses TRBV7-3 and TRBJ1-5, with TRBD1 matching 10 bases. The V gene end was trimmed by 5 bases and the J gene end by 3 bases; junction bases not matched to a gene: 7. CDR1 and CDR2 from the germline V gene are SGHTA and FQGTGA. This CDR3 region has 16 residues. CDR3 sequence: CASSRGQGGSNQPQHF. DNA for the CDR3: TGTGCCAGCAGCCGTGGACAGGGGGGCTCCAATCAGCCCCAGCATTTT.

The chain has TRBV18 and TRBJ2-7; 10 nucleotides align to TRBD2. The CDR3 has 15 residues. The germline gives CDR1 KGHSH, CDR2 LQKENI. V was pared by 6 bases and J by 4 bases, with 9 bases of the junction left unmatched. CDR3 sequence: CASSHPSGRGYEQYF. In nucleotides, the CDR3 is TGTGCCAGCTCCCACCCTAGCGGGAGAGGGTACGAGCAGTACTTC.

V usage is TRBV29-1 and J usage is TRBJ1-2; D is possibly TRBD1 (6 bases). Germline CDR1 and CDR2: SQVTM and ANQGSEA. The V end was cut by 4 bases, the J end by 3 bases, with 12 bases between. There are 13 residues in the CDR3. The DNA for the CDR3 is TGCAGCGTTGTACGGACAGAGGACTATGGCTACACCTTC. Amino acid sequence: CSVVRTEDYGYTF. Full variable domain (rest looked up from reference TRBV29-1 and TRBJ1-2): SAVISQKPSRDICQRGTSLTIQCQVDSQVTMMFWYRQQPGQSLTLIATANQGSEATYESGFVIDKFPISRPNLTFSTLTVSNMSPEDSSIYLCSVVRTEDYGYTFGSGTRLTVV.

V usage is TRBV5-1 and J usage is TRBJ2-7; D gene ambiguous. The germline V gene has CDR1 SGHRS and CDR2 YFSETQ. Trimming removed 0 bases from V and 2 bases from J, with 15 bases in between. The CDR3 extends over 16 amino acids. CDR3 residues: CASSLADMGSPYEQYF. The CDR3 DNA follows: TGCGCCAGCAGCTTGGCCGACATGGGCAGTCCCTACGAGCAGTACTTC.

The chain recombines TRBV5-1 with TRBJ1-5; perhaps TRBD1 as D (6 bases). Trimming shortened V by 5 bases and J by 6 bases, and 21 bases separated the two germline ends. The CDR3 extends over 16 amino acids. The germline gives CDR1 SGHRS, CDR2 YFSETQ. This chain's CDR3 is CASRPNAGGGLQPQHF. The CDR3 DNA follows: TGCGCCAGCAGACCCAATGCGGGCGGGGGCCTTCAGCCCCAGCATTTT.

The gene calls are TRBV6-1 and TRBJ2-1, with 13 bases fitting TRBD2. Trimming cost V 4 bases and J 8 bases; bases outside gene matches: 8. This CDR3 is 16 amino acids long. The germline V gene encodes CDR1 MNHNS and CDR2 SASEGT. CDR3 sequence reads: CASSGTSGRGGDEQFF. In DNA form, the CDR3 reads TGTGCCAGCAGTGGAACTAGCGGGAGGGGAGGGGATGAGCAGTTCTTC.

The rearrangement joins TRBV11-3 to TRBJ2-2, with unresolved D. The CDR3 spans 15 residues. The V end was cut by 5 bases, the J end by 1 base, with 11 bases between. Germline-derived CDR1 and CDR2 are SGHNT and YENEEA. CDR3 loop: CASSLGKLNTGELFF. In DNA, the CDR3 is TGTGCCAGCAGCCTGGGGAAACTGAACACCGGGGAGCTGTTTTTT.

To note about this clone: Other nucleotide sequences from this sample produce the same CDR3. The chain is built from TRBV19 and TRBJ1-5, with TRBD1 as a possible D gene (5 bases). The ends were cut back, 4 bases at V and 4 bases at J, with 8 bases in the middle. This CDR3 region has 13 residues. CDR1 and CDR2 (germline): LNHDA, SQIVND (reference sequence). The CDR3 protein is CASSRAGNQPQHF. The CDR3 nucleotides read TGTGCCAGTAGTAGGGCAGGGAATCAGCCCCAGCATTTT.

The gene calls are TRBV7-2 and TRBJ2-7; 9 bases are shared with TRBD1. The V gene's germline CDR1 is SGHTA and CDR2 FQGNSA. V trimming: 1 base; J trimming: 9 bases; junction bases outside the gene matches: 10. The CDR3 contains 15 residues. The CDR3 spells CASSLGGGGQGPQYF. CDR3 sequence (DNA): TGTGCCAGCAGCTTAGGGGGCGGGGGACAGGGACCGCAGTACTTC. The whole variable domain, remainder taken from reference TRBV7-2 and TRBJ2-7, is GAGVSQSPSNKVTEKGKDVELRCDPISGHTALYWYRQSLGQGLEFLIYFQGNSAPDKSGLPSDRFSAERTGGSVSTLTIQRTQQEDSAVYLCASSLGGGGQGPQYFGPGTRLTVT.

V and J are TRBV29-1 and TRBJ2-5; the D gene is possibly TRBD2 (6 bases). The CDR3 contains 12 residues. Looked up from germline, CDR1 is SQVTM and CDR2 is ANQGSEA. V was pared by 6 bases and J by 4 bases, with 12 bases between. This chain's CDR3 is CSVTPSVETQYF. CDR3 DNA sequence: TGCAGCGTAACACCTAGCGTAGAGACCCAGTACTTC. Full variable domain (outside the CDR3, taken from reference TRBV29-1 and TRBJ2-5): SAVISQKPSRDICQRGTSLTIQCQVDSQVTMMFWYRQQPGQSLTLIATANQGSEATYESGFVIDKFPISRPNLTFSTLTVSNMSPEDSSIYLCSVTPSVETQYFGPGTRLLVL.